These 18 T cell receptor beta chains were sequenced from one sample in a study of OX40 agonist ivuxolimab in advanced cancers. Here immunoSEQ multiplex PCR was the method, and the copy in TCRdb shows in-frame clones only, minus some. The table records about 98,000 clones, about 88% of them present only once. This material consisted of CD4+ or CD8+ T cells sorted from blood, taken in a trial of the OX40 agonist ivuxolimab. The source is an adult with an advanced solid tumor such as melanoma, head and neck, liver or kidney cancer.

CDR3 DNA: TGCGCCAGCAGCCAAGGTAGGACCTCTGGAAACACCATATATTTT. This encodes CASSQGRTSGNTIYF. This sequence joins TRBV4-1 and TRBJ1-3; D unclear. Germline lookup yields CDR1 MGHRA and CDR2 YSYEKL. Trimming took 1 base from V and 0 from J, leaving 7 bases between them. The CDR3 has 15 residues.

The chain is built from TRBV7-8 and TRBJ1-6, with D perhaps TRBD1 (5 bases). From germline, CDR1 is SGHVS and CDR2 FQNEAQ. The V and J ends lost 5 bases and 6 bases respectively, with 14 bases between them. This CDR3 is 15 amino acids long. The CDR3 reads CASSTTGTANSPLHF. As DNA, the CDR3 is TGTGCCAGCAGCACCACCGGGACGGCTAATTCACCCCTCCACTTT. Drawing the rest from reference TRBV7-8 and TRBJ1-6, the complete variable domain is GAGVSQSPRYKVAKRGQDVALRCDPISGHVSLFWYQQALGQGPEFLTYFQNEAQLDKSGLPSDRFFAERPEGSVSTLKIQRTQQEDSAVYLCASSTTGTANSPLHFGNGTRLTVT.

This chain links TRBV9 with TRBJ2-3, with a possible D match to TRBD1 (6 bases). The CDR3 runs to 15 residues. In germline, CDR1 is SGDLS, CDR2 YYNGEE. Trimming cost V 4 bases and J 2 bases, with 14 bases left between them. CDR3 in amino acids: CASSSSTGFTDTQYF. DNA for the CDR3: TGTGCCAGCAGCTCGTCGACAGGCTTCACAGATACGCAGTATTTT.

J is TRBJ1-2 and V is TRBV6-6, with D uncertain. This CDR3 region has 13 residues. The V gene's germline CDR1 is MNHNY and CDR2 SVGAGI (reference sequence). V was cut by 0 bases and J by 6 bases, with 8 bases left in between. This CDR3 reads CASSYSNLDGYTF. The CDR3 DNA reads TGTGCCAGCAGTTACTCGAATCTGGATGGCTACACCTTC.

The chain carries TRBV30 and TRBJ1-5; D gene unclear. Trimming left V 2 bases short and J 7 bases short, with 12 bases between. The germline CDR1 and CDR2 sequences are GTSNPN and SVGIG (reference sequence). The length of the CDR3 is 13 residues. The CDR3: CAWSPGNFQPQHF. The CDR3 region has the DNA TGTGCCTGGAGTCCGGGAAATTTCCAGCCCCAGCATTTT.

The DNA for the CDR3 is TGTGCCAGCAGGCCTGCCGGGACTCAGTACGAGCAGTACTTC. Its translation: CASRPAGTQYEQYF. The chain links TRBV6-5 to TRBJ2-7, with D maybe TRBD2 (6 bases). This CDR3 has 14 residues. The germline V gene encodes CDR1 MNHEY and CDR2 SVGAGI. Trimming took off 6 bases at V and 4 bases at J, with 16 bases between the two ends.

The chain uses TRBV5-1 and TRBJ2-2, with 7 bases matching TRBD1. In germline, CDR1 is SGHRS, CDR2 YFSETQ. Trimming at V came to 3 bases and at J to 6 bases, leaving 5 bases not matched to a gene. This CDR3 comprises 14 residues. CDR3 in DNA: TGCGCCAGCAGCTCTGGGACAGTACCCGGGGAGCTGTTTTTT. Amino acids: CASSSGTVPGELFF.

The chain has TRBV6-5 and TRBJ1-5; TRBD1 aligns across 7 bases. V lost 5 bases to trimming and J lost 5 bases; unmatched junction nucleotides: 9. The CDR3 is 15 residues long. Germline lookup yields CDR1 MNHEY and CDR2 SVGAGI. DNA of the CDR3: TGTGCCAGCAGTCACCGGACAGGCTCGGATCAGCCCCAGCATTTT. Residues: CASSHRTGSDQPQHF.

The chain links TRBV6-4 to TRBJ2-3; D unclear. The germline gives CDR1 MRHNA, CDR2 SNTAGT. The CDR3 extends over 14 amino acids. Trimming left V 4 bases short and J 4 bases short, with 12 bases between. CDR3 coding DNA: TGTGCCAGCAGTGTCTACTTCGGGTCAGATACGCAGTATTTT. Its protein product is CASSVYFGSDTQYF.

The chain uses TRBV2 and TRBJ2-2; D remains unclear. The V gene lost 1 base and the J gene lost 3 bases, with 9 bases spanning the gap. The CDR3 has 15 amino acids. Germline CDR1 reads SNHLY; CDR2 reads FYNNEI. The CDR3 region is CASSEGLPYTGELFF. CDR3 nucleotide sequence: TGTGCCAGCAGTGAAGGACTTCCGTACACCGGGGAGCTGTTTTTT.

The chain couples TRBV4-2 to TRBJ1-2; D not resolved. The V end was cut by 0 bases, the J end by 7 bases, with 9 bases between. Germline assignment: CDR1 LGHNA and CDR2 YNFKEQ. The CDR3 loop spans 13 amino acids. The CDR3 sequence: CASSQESTVGYTF. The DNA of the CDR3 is TGTGCCAGCAGCCAAGAGTCCACGGTTGGCTACACCTTC.

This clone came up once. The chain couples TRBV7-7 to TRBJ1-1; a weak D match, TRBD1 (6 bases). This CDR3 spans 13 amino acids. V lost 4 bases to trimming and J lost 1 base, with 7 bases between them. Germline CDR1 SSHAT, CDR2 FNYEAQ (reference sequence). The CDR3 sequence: CASSSGQNTEAFF. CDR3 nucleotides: TGTGCCAGCAGCTCGGGACAGAACACTGAAGCTTTCTTT.

The CDR3 region is CASSFTQGYTDTQYF. CDR3 sequence (DNA): TGTGCCAGCAGCTTTACGCAGGGCTACACAGATACGCAGTATTTT. The V gene is TRBV5-6, the J gene TRBJ2-3; a possible D gene is TRBD1 (5 bases). The CDR3 is 15 residues long. Between the trimmed V and J ends, which lost 2 bases and 2 bases, there was a span of 12 bases. CDR1 SGHDT and CDR2 YYEEEE come from the germline V gene.

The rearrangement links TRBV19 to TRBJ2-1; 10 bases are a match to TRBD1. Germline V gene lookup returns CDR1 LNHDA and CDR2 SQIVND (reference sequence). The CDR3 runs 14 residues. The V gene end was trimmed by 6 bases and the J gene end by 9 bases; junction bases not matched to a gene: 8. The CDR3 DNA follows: TGTGCCAGTAGCGAGACAGGGGGCGCAGGTGAGCAGTTCTTC. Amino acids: CASSETGGAGEQFF.

CDR3 region: CASSYGQEGGTEAFF. DNA for the CDR3: TGTGCCAGCAGTTACGGGCAGGAGGGAGGCACTGAAGCTTTCTTT. This chain uses TRBV6-5 with TRBJ1-1; no clear D. V lost 2 bases, J lost 4 bases, and 14 bases lay in between. The germline V gene encodes CDR1 MNHEY and CDR2 SVGAGI. This CDR3 has 15 residues.

The CDR3, as DNA: TGTGCCTGGGGGTCTTCAGCGGGGGCCTATGAGCAGTTCTTC. Its translation is CAWGSSAGAYEQFF. This chain links TRBV30 with TRBJ2-1, with 8 bases identical to TRBD2. Germline trimming cut 5 bases from V and 8 bases from J; bases unmatched to any gene: 11. CDR1 GTSNPN and CDR2 SVGIG come from the germline V gene (reference sequence). The length of the CDR3 is 14 residues.

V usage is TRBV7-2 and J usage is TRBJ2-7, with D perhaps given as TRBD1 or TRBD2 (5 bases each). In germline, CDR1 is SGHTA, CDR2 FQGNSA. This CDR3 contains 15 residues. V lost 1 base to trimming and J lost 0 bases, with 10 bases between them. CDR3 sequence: CASSLGWGFSYEQYF. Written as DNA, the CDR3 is TGTGCCAGCAGCTTAGGGTGGGGGTTCTCCTACGAGCAGTACTTC.

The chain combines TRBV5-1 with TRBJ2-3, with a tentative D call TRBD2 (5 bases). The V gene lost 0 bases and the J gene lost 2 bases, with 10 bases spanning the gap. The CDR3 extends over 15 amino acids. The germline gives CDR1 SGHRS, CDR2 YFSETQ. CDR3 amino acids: CASSLESSATDTQYF. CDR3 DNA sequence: TGCGCCAGCAGCTTGGAGAGTAGCGCCACAGATACGCAGTATTTT.